This TCR beta chain was recovered during a study of radiation and T cells in renal cell carcinoma. The time point denotes: blood 4 weeks post-SBRT, at nephrectomy. The treatment: 15 Gy SBRT to primary tumor, nephrectomy 4 weeks later. Nephrectomy followed 15 Gy stereotactic body radiation by 4 weeks. After SBRT, blood was collected at 2 and 4 weeks, plus baseline. This renal cell carcinoma was of the clear cell type. Trimming removed 5 bases from V and 3 bases from J; junction bases left unmatched: 10. CDR3 length: 15 amino acids. Germline CDR1 and CDR2: SGHTA and FQGNSA. Libraries were prepared by immunoSEQ multiplex PCR; TCRdb keeps only in-frame clonotypes and omits some of them. Among about 140,000 clones listed, approximately 86% were seen once.

The sequence was collected from a woman aged 50 to 65 with renal cell carcinoma. The chain uses TRBV7-2 and TRBJ2-7; TRBD1 aligns across 7 bases. The sequenced sample was blood, obtained from a patient whose treatment included radiotherapy and nephrectomy. The CDR3 nucleotides read TGTGCCAGCAGCCTAAGACAGGGTTTGTTCTACGAGCAGTACTTC. Protein sequence: CASSLRQGLFYEQYF.